The entry below gives a single T cell receptor beta chain sequence along with its context. Repertoires were generated with immunoSEQ multiplex PCR, while TCRdb's copy carries only in-frame clones and drops some. The sample has some 220,000 clones; approximately 90% are singletons. These data are taken from a study of blood T cell repertoires in COVID-19. Study details: The United States, Italy and Spain were the sources of the acute and convalescent COVID-19 samples. Sources were T cells, B-cell-depleted T cells, or PBMCs; the material itself was cDNA or gDNA.

Participants spanned ages about 18 to 89 years and resided in 20 to 30 US areas. The clonotype originates from a woman between 40 and 50 years old with acute COVID-19. Input material: PBMCs or T cells enriched from blood (not recorded which).

The CDR3 spells CASSFLMATEAFF. Here the CDR3 DNA reads TGTGCCAGCAGCTTTTTAATGGCCACTGAAGCTTTCTTT. This chain connects TRBV5-8 to TRBJ1-1; no clear D. Germline values: CDR1 SGHTS, CDR2 YDEGEE. The CDR3 length is 13 residues. V lost 2 bases and J 4 bases, leaving 9 bases between the germline ends.